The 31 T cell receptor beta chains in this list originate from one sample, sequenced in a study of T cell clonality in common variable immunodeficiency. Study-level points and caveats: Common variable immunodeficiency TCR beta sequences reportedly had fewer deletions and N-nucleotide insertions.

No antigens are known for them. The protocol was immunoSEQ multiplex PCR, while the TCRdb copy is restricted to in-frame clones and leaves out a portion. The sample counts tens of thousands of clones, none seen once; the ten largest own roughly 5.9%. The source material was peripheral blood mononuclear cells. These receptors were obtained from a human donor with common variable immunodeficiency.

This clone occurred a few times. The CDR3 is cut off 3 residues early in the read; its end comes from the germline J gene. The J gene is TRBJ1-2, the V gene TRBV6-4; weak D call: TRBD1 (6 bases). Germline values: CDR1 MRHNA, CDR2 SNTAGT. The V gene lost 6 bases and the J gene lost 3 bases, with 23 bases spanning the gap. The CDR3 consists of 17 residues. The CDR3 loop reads CASRDSPADLNYYGYTF. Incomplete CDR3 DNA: TGTGCCAGCAGGGACAGTCCGGCGGATCTAAACTACTATGGC.

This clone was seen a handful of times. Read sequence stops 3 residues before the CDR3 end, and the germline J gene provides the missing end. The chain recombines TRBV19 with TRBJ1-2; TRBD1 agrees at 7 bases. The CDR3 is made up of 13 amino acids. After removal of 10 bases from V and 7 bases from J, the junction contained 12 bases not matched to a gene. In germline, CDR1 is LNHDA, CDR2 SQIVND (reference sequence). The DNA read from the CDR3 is TGTGCCACCACCAACAGGGGCCCCGGTGGC. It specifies CATTNRGPGG. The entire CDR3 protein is CATTNRGPGGYTF.

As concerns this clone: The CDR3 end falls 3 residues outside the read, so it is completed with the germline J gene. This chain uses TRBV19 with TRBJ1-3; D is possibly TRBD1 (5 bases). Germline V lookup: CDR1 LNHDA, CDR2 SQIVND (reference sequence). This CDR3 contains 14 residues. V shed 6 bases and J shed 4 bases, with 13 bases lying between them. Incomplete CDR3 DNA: TGTGCCAGTAGCCGTGCAGGGATCGGAAACACC. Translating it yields CASSRAGIGNT. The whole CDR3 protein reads CASSRAGIGNTIYF. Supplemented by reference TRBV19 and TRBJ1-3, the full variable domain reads DGGITQSPKYLFRKEGQNVTLSCEQNLNHDAMYWYRQDPGQGLRLIYYSQIVNDFQKGDIAEGYSVSREKKESFPLTVTSAQKNPTAFYLCASSRAGIGNTIYFGEGSWLTVV.

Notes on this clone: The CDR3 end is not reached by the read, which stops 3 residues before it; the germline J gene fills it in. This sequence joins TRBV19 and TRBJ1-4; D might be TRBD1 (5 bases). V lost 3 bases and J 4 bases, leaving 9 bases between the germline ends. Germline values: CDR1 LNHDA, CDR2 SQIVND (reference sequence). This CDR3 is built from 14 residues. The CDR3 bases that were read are TGTGCCAGTAGTATCCAGGGCTTTAATGAAAAA. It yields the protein CASSIQGFNEK. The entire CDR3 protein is CASSIQGFNEKLFF.

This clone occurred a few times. The sequenced CDR3 bases are TGTGCCAGTAGTATTTCGTCGGGGGCCAACGTC. It yields the protein CASSISSGANV. The whole CDR3 region reads CASSISSGANVLTF. The chain is built from TRBV19 and TRBJ2-6; D unclear. The read stops 3 residues short of the end of the CDR3; the missing end is completed from the germline J gene. The length of the CDR3 is 14 residues. V lost 3 bases, J lost 4 bases, and 7 bases lay in between. Germline V gene lookup returns CDR1 LNHDA and CDR2 SQIVND (reference sequence).

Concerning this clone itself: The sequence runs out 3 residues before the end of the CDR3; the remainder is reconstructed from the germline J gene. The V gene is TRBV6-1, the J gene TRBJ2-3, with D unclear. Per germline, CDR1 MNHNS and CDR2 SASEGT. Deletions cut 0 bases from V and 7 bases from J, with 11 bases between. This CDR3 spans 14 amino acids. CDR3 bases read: TGTGCCAGCAGTGAAGCGCAGATGTTGTATACG. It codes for CASSEAQMLYT. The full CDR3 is CASSEAQMLYTQYF.

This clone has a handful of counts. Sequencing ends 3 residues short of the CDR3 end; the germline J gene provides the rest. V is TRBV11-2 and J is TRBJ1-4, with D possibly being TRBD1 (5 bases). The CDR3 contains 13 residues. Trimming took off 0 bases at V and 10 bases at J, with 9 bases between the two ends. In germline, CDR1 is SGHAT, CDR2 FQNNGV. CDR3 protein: CASSLEDISKLFF. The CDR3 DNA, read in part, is TGTGCCAGCAGCTTAGAGGACATCTCAAAA.

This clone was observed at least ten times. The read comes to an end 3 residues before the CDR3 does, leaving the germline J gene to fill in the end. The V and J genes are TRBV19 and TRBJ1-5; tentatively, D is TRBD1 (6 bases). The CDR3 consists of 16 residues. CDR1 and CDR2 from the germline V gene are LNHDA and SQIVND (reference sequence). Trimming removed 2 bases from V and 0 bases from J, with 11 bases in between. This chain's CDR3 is CASSIWGGASNQPQHF. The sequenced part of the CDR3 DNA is TGTGCCAGTAGTATATGGGGGGGGGCTAGCAATCAGCCC.

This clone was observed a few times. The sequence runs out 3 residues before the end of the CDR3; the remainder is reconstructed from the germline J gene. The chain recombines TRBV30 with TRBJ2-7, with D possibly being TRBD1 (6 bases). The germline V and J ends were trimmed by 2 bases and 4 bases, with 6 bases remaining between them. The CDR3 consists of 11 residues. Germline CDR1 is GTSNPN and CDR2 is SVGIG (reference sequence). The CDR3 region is CAWSQGYEQYF. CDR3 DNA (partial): TGTGCCTGGAGTCAGGGGTACGAG.

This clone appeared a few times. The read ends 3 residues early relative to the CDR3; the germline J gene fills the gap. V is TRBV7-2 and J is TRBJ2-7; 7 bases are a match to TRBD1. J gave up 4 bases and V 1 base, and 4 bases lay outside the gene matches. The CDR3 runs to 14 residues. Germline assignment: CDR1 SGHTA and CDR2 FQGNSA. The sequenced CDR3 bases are TGTGCCAGCAGCTTAGTCAGGGGGTTGTACGAG. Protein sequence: CASSLVRGLYE. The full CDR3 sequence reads CASSLVRGLYEQYF.

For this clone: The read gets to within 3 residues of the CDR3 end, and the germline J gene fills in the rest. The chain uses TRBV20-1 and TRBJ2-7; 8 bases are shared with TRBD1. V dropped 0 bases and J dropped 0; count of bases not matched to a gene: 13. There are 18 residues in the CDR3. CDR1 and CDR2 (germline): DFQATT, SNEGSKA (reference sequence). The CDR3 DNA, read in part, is TGCAGTGCTAGAGATACCCAACCAGGGGGCTACGACTCCTACGAG. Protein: CSARDTQPGGYDSYE. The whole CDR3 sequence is CSARDTQPGGYDSYEQYF.

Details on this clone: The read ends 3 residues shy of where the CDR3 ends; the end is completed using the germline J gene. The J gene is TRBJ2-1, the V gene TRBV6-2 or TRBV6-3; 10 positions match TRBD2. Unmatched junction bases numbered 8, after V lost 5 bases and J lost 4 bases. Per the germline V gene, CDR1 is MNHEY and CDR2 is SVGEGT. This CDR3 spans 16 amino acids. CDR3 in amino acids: CASSHYRTSGYNEQFF. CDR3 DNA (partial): TGTGCCAGCAGTCACTACCGGACTAGCGGTTACAATGAG.

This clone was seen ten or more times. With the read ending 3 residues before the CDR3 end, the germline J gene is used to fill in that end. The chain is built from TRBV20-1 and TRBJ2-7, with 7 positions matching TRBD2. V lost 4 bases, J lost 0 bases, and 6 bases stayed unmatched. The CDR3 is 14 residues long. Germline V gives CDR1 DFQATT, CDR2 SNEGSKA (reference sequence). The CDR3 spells CSAILGGGSYEQYF. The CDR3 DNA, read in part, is TGCAGTGCTATTCTGGGGGGGGGCTCCTACGAG.

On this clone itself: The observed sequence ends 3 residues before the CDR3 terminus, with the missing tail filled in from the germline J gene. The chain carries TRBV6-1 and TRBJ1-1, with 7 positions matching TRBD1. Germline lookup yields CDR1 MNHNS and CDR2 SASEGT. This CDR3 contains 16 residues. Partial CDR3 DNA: TGTGCCAGCAGTGGCATGGGGACAGATCGCAGGTTGGGG. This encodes CASSGMGTDRRLG. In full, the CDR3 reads CASSGMGTDRRLGAFF.

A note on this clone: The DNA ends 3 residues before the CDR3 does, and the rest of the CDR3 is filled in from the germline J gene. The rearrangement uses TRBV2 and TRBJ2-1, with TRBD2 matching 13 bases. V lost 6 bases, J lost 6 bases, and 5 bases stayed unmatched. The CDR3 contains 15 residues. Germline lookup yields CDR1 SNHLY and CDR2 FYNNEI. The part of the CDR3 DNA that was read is TGTGCCAGCAGGATAGGGACTAGCGGGGCCAATGAG. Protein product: CASRIGTSGANE. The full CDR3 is CASRIGTSGANEQFF.

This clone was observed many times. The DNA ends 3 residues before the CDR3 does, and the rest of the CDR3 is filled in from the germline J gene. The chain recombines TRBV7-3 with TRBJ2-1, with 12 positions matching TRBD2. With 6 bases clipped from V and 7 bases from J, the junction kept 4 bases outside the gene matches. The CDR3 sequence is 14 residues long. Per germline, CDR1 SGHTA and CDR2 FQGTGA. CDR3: CASRRTSGENEQFF. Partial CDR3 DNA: TGTGCCAGCAGGCGGACTAGCGGGGAAAATGAG.

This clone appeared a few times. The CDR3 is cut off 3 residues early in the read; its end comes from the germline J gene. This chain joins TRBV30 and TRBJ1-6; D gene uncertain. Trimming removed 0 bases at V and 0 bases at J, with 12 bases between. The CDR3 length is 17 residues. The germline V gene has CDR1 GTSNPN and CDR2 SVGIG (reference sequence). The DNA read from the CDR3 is TGTGCCTGGAGTGTACCCAAGTCAGTCTCCTATAATTCACCC. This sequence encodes CAWSVPKSVSYNSP. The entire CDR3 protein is CAWSVPKSVSYNSPLHF.

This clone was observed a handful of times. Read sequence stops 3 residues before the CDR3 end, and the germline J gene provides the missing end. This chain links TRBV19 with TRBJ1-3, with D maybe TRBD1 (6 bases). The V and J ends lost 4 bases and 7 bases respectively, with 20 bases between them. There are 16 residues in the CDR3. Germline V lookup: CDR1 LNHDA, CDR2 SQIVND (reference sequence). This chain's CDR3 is CASSTRGQPVWNTIYF. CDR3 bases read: TGTGCCAGTAGTACTCGCGGACAGCCAGTTTGGAACACC. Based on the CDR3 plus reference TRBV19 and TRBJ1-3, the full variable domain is DGGITQSPKYLFRKEGQNVTLSCEQNLNHDAMYWYRQDPGQGLRLIYYSQIVNDFQKGDIAEGYSVSREKKESFPLTVTSAQKNPTAFYLCASSTRGQPVWNTIYFGEGSWLTVV.

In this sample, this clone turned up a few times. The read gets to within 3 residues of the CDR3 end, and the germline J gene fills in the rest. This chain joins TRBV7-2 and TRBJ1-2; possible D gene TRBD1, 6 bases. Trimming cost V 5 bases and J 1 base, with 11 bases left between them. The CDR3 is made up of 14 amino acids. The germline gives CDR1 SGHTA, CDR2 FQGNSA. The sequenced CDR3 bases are TGTGCCAGCAGCCGGGACACCTTTAACTATGGC. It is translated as CASSRDTFNYG. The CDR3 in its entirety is CASSRDTFNYGYTF.

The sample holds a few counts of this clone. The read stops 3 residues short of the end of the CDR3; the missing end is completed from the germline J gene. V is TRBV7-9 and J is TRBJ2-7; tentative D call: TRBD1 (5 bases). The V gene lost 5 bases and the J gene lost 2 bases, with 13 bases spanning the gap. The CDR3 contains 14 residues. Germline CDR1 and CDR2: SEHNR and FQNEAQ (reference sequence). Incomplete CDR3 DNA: TGTGCCAGCAGCCTCCAGGGAACCCCCTACGAG. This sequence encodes CASSLQGTPYE. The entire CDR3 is CASSLQGTPYEQYF.

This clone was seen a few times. The CDR3 region is CASSPSTGLAGIFGGETQYF. The covered CDR3 bases are TGTGCCAGCAGCCCCTCGACGGGACTAGCTGGAATATTCGGCGGGGAGACC. The chain is built from TRBV4-2 and TRBJ2-5; 9 positions agree with TRBD2. The read ends 3 residues before the CDR3 terminus; that terminus is restored from the germline J gene. The CDR3 sequence is 20 residues long. The germline gives CDR1 LGHNA, CDR2 YNFKEQ. The junction had 23 bases not matched to a gene; V was cut back by 4 bases and J by 5 bases.

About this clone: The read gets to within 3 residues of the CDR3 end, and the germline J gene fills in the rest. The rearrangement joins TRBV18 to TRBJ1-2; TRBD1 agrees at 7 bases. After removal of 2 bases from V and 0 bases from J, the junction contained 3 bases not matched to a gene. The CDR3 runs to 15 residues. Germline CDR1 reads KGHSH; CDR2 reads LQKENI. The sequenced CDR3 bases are TGTGCCAGCTCACCATTGGGACAGACTAACTATGGC. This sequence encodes CASSPLGQTNYG. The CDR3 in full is CASSPLGQTNYGYTF.

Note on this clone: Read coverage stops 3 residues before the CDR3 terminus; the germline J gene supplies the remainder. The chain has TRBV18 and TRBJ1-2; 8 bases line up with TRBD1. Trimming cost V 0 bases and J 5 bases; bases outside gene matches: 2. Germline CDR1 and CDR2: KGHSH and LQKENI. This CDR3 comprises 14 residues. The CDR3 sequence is CASSPPGTGYGYTF. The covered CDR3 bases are TGTGCCAGCTCACCACCTGGGACAGGTTATGGC.

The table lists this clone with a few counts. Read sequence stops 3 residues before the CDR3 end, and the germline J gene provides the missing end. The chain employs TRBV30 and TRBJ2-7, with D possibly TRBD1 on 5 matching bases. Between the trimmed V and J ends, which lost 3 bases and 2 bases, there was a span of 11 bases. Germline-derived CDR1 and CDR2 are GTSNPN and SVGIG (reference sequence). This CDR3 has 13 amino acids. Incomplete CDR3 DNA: TGTGCCTGGAGAGAAGCAGGGCCCTACGAG. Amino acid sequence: CAWREAGPYE. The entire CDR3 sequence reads CAWREAGPYEQYF. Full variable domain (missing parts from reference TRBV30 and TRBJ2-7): SQTIHQWPATLVQPVGSPLSLECTVEGTSNPNLYWYRQAAGRGLQLLFYSVGIGQISSEVPQNLSASRPQDRQFILSSKKLLLSDSGFYLCAWREAGPYEQYFGPGTRLTVT.

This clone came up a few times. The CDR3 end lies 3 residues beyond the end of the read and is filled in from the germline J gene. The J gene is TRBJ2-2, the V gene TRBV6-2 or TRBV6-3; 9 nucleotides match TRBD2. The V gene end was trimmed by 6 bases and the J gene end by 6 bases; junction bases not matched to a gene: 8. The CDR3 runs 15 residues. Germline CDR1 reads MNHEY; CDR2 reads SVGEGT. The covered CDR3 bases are TGTGCCAGCAGAGGGACTAGCAGTAGGGCCGGGGAG. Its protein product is CASRGTSSRAGE. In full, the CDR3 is CASRGTSSRAGELFF.

The sequenced part of the CDR3 DNA is TGTGCCTGGAAATTAGAGGTCGAGGGCACTGAA. It codes for CAWKLEVEGTE. Given in full, the CDR3 is CAWKLEVEGTEAFF. The chain employs TRBV30 and TRBJ1-1; no clear D. The DNA ends 3 residues before the CDR3 does, and the rest of the CDR3 is filled in from the germline J gene. The CDR3 spans 14 residues. V gave up 4 bases and J gave up 4 bases, with 16 bases separating them. Germline V gene lookup returns CDR1 GTSNPN and CDR2 SVGIG (reference sequence). Together with reference TRBV30 and TRBJ1-1, the CDR3 gives the full variable domain: SQTIHQWPATLVQPVGSPLSLECTVEGTSNPNLYWYRQAAGRGLQLLFYSVGIGQISSEVPQNLSASRPQDRQFILSSKKLLLSDSGFYLCAWKLEVEGTEAFFGQGTRLTVV.

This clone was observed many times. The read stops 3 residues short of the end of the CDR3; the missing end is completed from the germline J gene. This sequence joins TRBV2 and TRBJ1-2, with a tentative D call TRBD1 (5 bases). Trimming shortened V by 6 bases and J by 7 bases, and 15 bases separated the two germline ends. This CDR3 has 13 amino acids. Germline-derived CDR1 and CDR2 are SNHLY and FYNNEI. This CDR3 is CASRVKGALGYTF. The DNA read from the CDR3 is TGTGCCAGCAGAGTTAAAGGGGCCCTTGGC.

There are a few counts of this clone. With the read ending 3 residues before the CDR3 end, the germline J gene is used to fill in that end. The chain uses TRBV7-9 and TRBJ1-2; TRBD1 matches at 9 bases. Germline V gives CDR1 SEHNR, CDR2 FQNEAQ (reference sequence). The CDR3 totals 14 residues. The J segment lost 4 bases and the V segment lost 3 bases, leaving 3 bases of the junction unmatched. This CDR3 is CASSFLDRGYGYTF. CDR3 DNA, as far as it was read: TGTGCCAGCAGCTTTTTGGACAGGGGCTATGGC.

The sequenced CDR3 bases are TGTGCCAGCAGCCAGCCGGGGGGCGTCTACGAG. Protein: CASSQPGGVYE. The full-length CDR3 reads as CASSQPGGVYEQYF. V and J are TRBV7-9 and TRBJ2-7; the D gene is possibly TRBD2 (7 bases). Coverage ceases 3 residues before the CDR3 finishes, and the germline J gene fills in the end. V was shortened by 5 bases and J by 3 bases, with 14 bases between the two germline ends. The CDR3 runs to 14 residues. Germline V CDR1 and CDR2: SEHNR, FQNEAQ (reference sequence).

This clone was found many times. The part of the CDR3 DNA that was read is TGCAGCGACCGAAGGCTCCGGGGGACTGAA. Amino acid sequence: CSDRRLRGTE. The whole CDR3 sequence is CSDRRLRGTEAFF. The chain is built from TRBV29-1 and TRBJ1-1; a possible D gene is TRBD1 (5 bases). The read ends 3 residues early relative to the CDR3; the germline J gene fills the gap. The germline V gene has CDR1 SQVTM and CDR2 ANQGSEA. V gave up 7 bases and J gave up 5 bases, with 17 bases separating them. The CDR3 extends over 13 amino acids.

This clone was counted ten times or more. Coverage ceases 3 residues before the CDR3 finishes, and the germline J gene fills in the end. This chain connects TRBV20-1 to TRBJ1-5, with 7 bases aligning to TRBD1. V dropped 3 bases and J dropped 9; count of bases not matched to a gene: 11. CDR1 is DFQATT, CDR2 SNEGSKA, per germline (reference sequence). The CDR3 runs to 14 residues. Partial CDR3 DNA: TGCAGTGCTAGTAAGGGGGCCCTTGGGGGGCCC. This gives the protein CSASKGALGGP. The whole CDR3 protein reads CSASKGALGGPQHF.